The rows below give T cell receptor beta chains drawn from one sample of a study of CD8+CD57+ T cells in acquired aplastic anemia. TCRdb redid the calling of the reads with MiXCR, one entry per CDR3 protein. This sample carries some 240,000 distinct CDR3 sequences, approximately 35% of them seen once, and the ten largest clones take around 1.1%. The sequencing input was sorted CD4+, CD8+, or CD8+CD57+ T cells (not recorded which) from PBMCs. These receptors came from a human donor in good health, serving as a control. Each CDR3 is given with its conserved first and last residue. The D gene is left open where the match is weak. Rows may omit the clone size; those that give it use once, few, many or a size class.

v_call	clone_size	j_call	d_call	cdr3_nt	cdr3_aa
TRBV6-2/TRBV6-3	few	TRBJ1-5	NA	TGTGCCAGCAGCCATAGGACGGAGTCGAGATTACAGCCCCAGCATTTT	CASSHRTESRLQPQHF
TRBV7-9	many	TRBJ2-1	TRBD2	TGTGCCAGCAGCTCCCGGACTAGCGGGAGGGGTGAGCAGTTCTTC	CASSSRTSGRGEQFF
TRBV10-3	many	TRBJ1-3	NA	TGTGCCATCAGTGAGACGGATTCTGGAAACACCATATATTTT	CAISETDSGNTIYF
TRBV18	NA	TRBJ2-7	NA	TGTGCCAGCTCACGTTTGGCAGGGGTAAACGAGCAGTACTTC	CASSRLAGVNEQYF
TRBV11-1	NA	TRBJ1-2	NA	TGTGCCAGCAGCTTAGGCCGACCCCTAACACCCTCGGGTGGCTGCACCTTC	CASSLGRPLTPSGGCTF
TRBV10-3	once	TRBJ1-4	NA	TGTGCCATCAGCTCCGGGACGGATAATGAAAAACTGTTTTTT	CAISSGTDNEKLFF
TRBV5-1	NA	TRBJ1-4	TRBD1	TGCGCCAACCGCCAGGGGGGGAATGAAAAACTGTTTTTT	CANRQGGNEKLFF
TRBV9	many	TRBJ2-1	TRBD2	TGTGCCAGCAGCGTAGCCCCGGGACTAGCAGGCAATGAGCAGTTCTTC	CASSVAPGLAGNEQFF
TRBV29-1	many	TRBJ2-1	TRBD2	TGCAGCGCCGTACTAGCGCTCCTCCACAATGAGCAGTTCTTC	CSAVLALLHNEQFF
TRBV19	many	TRBJ2-7	TRBD1	TGTGCCAGTAGTCTGGGGACAGGGGACCACTACGAGCAGTACTTC	CASSLGTGDHYEQYF
TRBV4-3	NA	TRBJ1-5	NA	TGCGCCAGCAGCCAGGGGCAGGGGAGGAATCAGCCCCAGCATTTT	CASSQGQGRNQPQHF
TRBV2	many	TRBJ1-2	NA	TGTGCCAGCAGTGATCTGGTACCCAGCGATTACTATGGCTACACCTTC	CASSDLVPSDYYGYTF
TRBV3-1	NA	TRBJ1-2	NA	TGTGCCAGCAGCCAAGAACCCCCCTTCGGCTACACCTTC	CASSQEPPFGYTF
TRBV18	NA	TRBJ2-1	TRBD2	TGTGCCAGCTCACCAGTCCGACTAGCTAACCTAAACAATGAGCAGTTCTTC	CASSPVRLANLNNEQFF
TRBV20-1	NA	TRBJ2-3	NA	TGCAGTGCTAGAGACCACCTACATGGGTCCGGCACAGATACGCAGTATTTT	CSARDHLHGSGTDTQYF
TRBV7-2	NA	TRBJ2-1	TRBD2	TGTGCCAGTAACCTAGCGGGAGACAATGAGCAGTTCTTC	CASNLAGDNEQFF
TRBV24-1	few	TRBJ1-2	TRBD1	TGTGCCACCAGTGACGCGATGGGGACAGGGAACTATGGCTACACCTTC	CATSDAMGTGNYGYTF
TRBV18	many	TRBJ1-1	NA	TGTGCCAGCAGTCCGCGGACAGCGAACACTGAAGCTTTCTTT	CASSPRTANTEAFF
TRBV24-1	many	TRBJ1-2	TRBD1	TGTGCCACCAGTGAATCGGGGACAGGGGGACTAGACGGCTACACCTTC	CATSESGTGGLDGYTF
TRBV24-1	NA	TRBJ1-2	NA	TGTGCCACCAGTGCTAGTTTGACAGGACCTAACTATGGCTACACCTTC	CATSASLTGPNYGYTF
TRBV2	many	TRBJ2-1	NA	TGTGCCAGCAGTCCGGCGGGGTTTACCTACAATGAGCAGTTCTTC	CASSPAGFTYNEQFF
TRBV29-1	NA	TRBJ1-1	NA	TGCAGCGTTGACAAGAACACTGAAGCTTTCTTT	CSVDKNTEAFF
TRBV6-1	once	TRBJ1-1	TRBD1	TGTGCCAGCATTAGGACAGGGGGCGCGGCTGAAGCTTTCTTT	CASIRTGGAAEAFF
TRBV5-1	NA	TRBJ2-1	NA	TGCGCCAGCAGCTTCTCAGGGCGAGGACTCGGCGATGAGCAGTTCTTC	CASSFSGRGLGDEQFF
TRBV2	NA	TRBJ1-2	NA	TGTGCCAGCAGTGACAGGAGCAATGGTGGCTACACCTTC	CASSDRSNGGYTF
TRBV5-1	many	TRBJ1-1	TRBD1	TGCGCCAGCAGCGGGGGACAGGGAGGGACTGAAGCTTTCTTT	CASSGGQGGTEAFF
TRBV24-1	few	TRBJ2-3	TRBD2	TGTGCCACCAGTGATCCCTCCTTGGGAAGCGGGAGAGCTCCCTTGGCAGATACGCAGTATTTT	CATSDPSLGSGRAPLADTQYF
TRBV19	NA	TRBJ1-6	TRBD1	TGTGCCAGTAGCCAGACAGGGGACTATAATTCACCCCTCCACTTT	CASSQTGDYNSPLHF
TRBV7-9	few	TRBJ2-7	TRBD1	TGTGCCAGCAGCTTTGGGCCCGGACAGGGCTTCAACGAGCAGTACTTC	CASSFGPGQGFNEQYF
TRBV25-1	many	TRBJ2-1	NA	TGTGCCAGCAGTGACCAATGGGGGCCGGGGAATGAGCAGTTCTTC	CASSDQWGPGNEQFF
TRBV2	many	TRBJ1-2	TRBD1	TGTGCCAGCAGTGAGGAGGCAGGGGGAAGCTATGGCTACACCTTC	CASSEEAGGSYGYTF
TRBV4-1	NA	TRBJ1-5	NA	TGCGCCAGCAGCCAGGATCTACAGGGCCGGGCCCAGCATTTT	CASSQDLQGRAQHF
TRBV6-1	NA	TRBJ1-6	NA	TGTGCCAGCAGTGAAGGGTTTAGGGCCCCCCACTTT	CASSEGFRAPHF
TRBV7-2	many	TRBJ2-3	TRBD2	TGTGCCAGCAGCTATAGTCCTAGCGGGGAGGATACGCAGTATTTT	CASSYSPSGEDTQYF
TRBV11-2	NA	TRBJ1-1	NA	TGTGCCAGCAGCTTACGGACCCTTGTGGCTGAAGCTTTCTTT	CASSLRTLVAEAFF
TRBV19	many	TRBJ2-7	TRBD2	TGTGCCAGTAGTATAGATCGGACTAGCGGAGCCTACGAGCAGTACTTC	CASSIDRTSGAYEQYF
TRBV7-6	many	TRBJ2-5	NA	TGTGCCAGCAGCTACTTTTGGGGGGCCGGGACCCAGTACTTC	CASSYFWGAGTQYF
TRBV12-3/TRBV12-4	many	TRBJ2-5	NA	TGTGCCAGCAGTCCCGATCGGGGGCCCGGCCAGTACTTC	CASSPDRGPGQYF
TRBV13	NA	TRBJ2-3	NA	TGTGCCAGCAGCTCGACCCTCTCGAATCCAAGGACAGATACGCAGTATTTT	CASSSTLSNPRTDTQYF
TRBV2	NA	TRBJ1-2	TRBD1	TGTGCCAGCAGCTCACCATCGACAGGGCGCGGCTACACCTTC	CASSSPSTGRGYTF
TRBV6-1	NA	TRBJ1-4	NA	TGTGCCAGCAGCATTCTCAGGGATATGACTAATGAAAAACTGTTTTTT	CASSILRDMTNEKLFF
TRBV29-1	NA	TRBJ2-7	NA	TGCAGCGTTTATCAGGGATACGAGCAGTACTTC	CSVYQGYEQYF
TRBV10-3	NA	TRBJ1-1	TRBD1	TGTGCCAACAAAACAGGGGACACTGAAGCTTTCTTT	CANKTGDTEAFF
TRBV19	many	TRBJ1-2	TRBD1	TGTGCCAGTAGTCTTAGGCCCTTGGACAGGACAAAGGGCTATGGCTACACCTTC	CASSLRPLDRTKGYGYTF
TRBV29-1	NA	TRBJ2-5	NA	TGCAGCGCCAGCAGCCCGACCCTCAAGGAGACCCAGTACTTC	CSASSPTLKETQYF